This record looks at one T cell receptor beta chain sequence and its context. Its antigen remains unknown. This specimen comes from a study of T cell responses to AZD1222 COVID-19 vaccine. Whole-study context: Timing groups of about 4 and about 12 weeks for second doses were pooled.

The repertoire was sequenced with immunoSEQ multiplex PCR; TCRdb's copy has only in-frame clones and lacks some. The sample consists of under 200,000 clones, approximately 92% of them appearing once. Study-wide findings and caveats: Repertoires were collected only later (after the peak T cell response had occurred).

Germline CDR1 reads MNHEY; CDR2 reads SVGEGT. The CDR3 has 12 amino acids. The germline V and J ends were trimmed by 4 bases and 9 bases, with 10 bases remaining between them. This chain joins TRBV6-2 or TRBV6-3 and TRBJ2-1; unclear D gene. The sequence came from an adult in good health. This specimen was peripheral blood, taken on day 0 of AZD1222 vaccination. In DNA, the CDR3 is TGTGCCAGCAGTTCCACCCTCCCTGAGCAGTTCTTC. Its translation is CASSSTLPEQFF.